This passage covers 27 T cell receptor beta chains from one sample sequenced in a study of blood T cell repertoires in COVID-19. The repertoire was sequenced with immunoSEQ multiplex PCR; TCRdb's copy has only in-frame clones and lacks some. The repertoire holds approximately 260,000 clones, with more than 75% as singletons. The sample comprised peripheral blood. These receptors were collected from a woman aged 55-75 years with active or convalescent COVID-19.

The CDR3: CASAGGQGWAEAFF. CDR3 nucleotide sequence: TGTGCTAGTGCCGGGGGACAGGGTTGGGCTGAAGCTTTCTTT. The chain uses TRBV12-5 and TRBJ1-1; 9 nucleotides align to TRBD1. The germline gives CDR1 LGHNT, CDR2 FRNRAP. The CDR3 sequence is 14 residues long. V was pared by 7 bases and J by 6 bases, with 9 bases of the junction left unmatched.

The chain's CDR3 is CASSHGDRVSEKLFF. The CDR3 coding sequence is TGCGCCAGCAGCCACGGGGACAGGGTATCTGAAAAACTGTTTTTT. The V call is TRBV4-1, the J call TRBJ1-4, with 9 bases aligning to TRBD1. The CDR3 is 15 amino acids. The V segment lost 3 bases and the J segment 7 bases; nucleotides outside the gene matches: 6. Germline CDR1 reads MGHRA; CDR2 reads YSYEKL.

The chain combines TRBV28 with TRBJ1-2; possible D gene TRBD1, 5 bases. V dropped 10 bases and J dropped 9 bases, with 21 bases sitting between them. The germline V gene has CDR1 MDHEN and CDR2 SYDVKM. The CDR3 length is 13 residues. The DNA of the CDR3 is TGTGCCACCCACCGGGCCCAGACAGCTAGCTACACCTTC. This encodes CATHRAQTASYTF.

This rearrangement joins TRBV11-2 to TRBJ1-6; tentative D call: TRBD1 (5 bases). The CDR3 runs to 15 residues. Per germline, CDR1 SGHAT and CDR2 FQNNGV. The V end was cut by 5 bases, the J end by 11 bases, with 19 bases between. Written as DNA, the CDR3 is TGTGCCAGCAGCAACAACCCGGCATTCAGGGCACCCCTCCACTTT. Protein product: CASSNNPAFRAPLHF.

V and J are TRBV7-8 and TRBJ1-1; D is unclear. Germline loops: CDR1 SGHVS, CDR2 FQNEAQ. Trimming cost V 3 bases and J 1 base, with 6 bases left between them. This CDR3 region has 13 residues. The CDR3 DNA reads as TGTGCCAGCAGCTTCGGTCCGAACACTGAAGCTTTCTTT. Amino acid sequence: CASSFGPNTEAFF.

The rearrangement links TRBV5-1 to TRBJ2-1, with D tentatively TRBD1 (6 bases). Per the germline V gene, CDR1 is SGHRS and CDR2 is YFSETQ. The germline V and J ends were trimmed by 4 bases and 0 bases, with 14 bases remaining between them. The CDR3 contains 16 residues. The CDR3: CASSPPQGNSYNEQFF. The CDR3 DNA is TGCGCCAGCAGCCCCCCACAGGGAAACTCCTACAATGAGCAGTTCTTC. Complete variable domain (other parts from reference TRBV5-1 and TRBJ2-1): KAGVTQTPRYLIKTRGQQVTLSCSPISGHRSVSWYQQTPGQGLQFLFEYFSETQRNKGNFPGRFSGRQFSNSRSEMNVSTLELGDSALYLCASSPPQGNSYNEQFFGPGTRLTVL.

The gene calls are TRBV29-1 and TRBJ1-1; TRBD1 aligns across 8 bases. After removal of 7 bases from V and 5 bases from J, the junction contained 12 bases not matched to a gene. CDR1 and CDR2 (germline): SQVTM, ANQGSEA. The CDR3 totals 14 residues. The CDR3: CSAETGDGGTEAFF. The CDR3 coding sequence is TGCAGCGCCGAGACAGGGGATGGGGGGACTGAAGCTTTCTTT.

The chain links TRBV18 to TRBJ2-1, with 8 bases matching TRBD1. In germline, CDR1 is KGHSH, CDR2 LQKENI. The CDR3 has 14 amino acids. V lost 3 bases to trimming and J lost 14 bases; unmatched junction nucleotides: 12. The CDR3 nucleotides read TGTGCCAGCTCACCCCAGGGGGCAGATCACCATAAGTTCTTC. Encoded protein: CASSPQGADHHKFF.

V usage is TRBV15 and J usage is TRBJ2-7, with D possibly TRBD1 on 5 matching bases. Germline CDR1 reads LNHNV; CDR2 reads YYDKDF (reference sequence). CDR3 length: 15 residues. Trimming removed 0 bases at V and 0 bases at J, with 9 bases between. The CDR3 reads CATSRDPQGSYEQYF. CDR3 DNA sequence: TGTGCCACCAGCAGAGATCCGCAGGGCTCCTACGAGCAGTACTTC.

The V call is TRBV19, the J call TRBJ2-5, with D hard to call. Germline V lookup: CDR1 LNHDA, CDR2 SQIVND (reference sequence). V dropped 3 bases and J dropped 5 bases, with 10 bases sitting between them. The CDR3 has 13 amino acids. The CDR3 loop reads CASSILPAETQYF. The CDR3 DNA sequence: TGTGCCAGTAGTATCCTACCCGCCGAGACCCAGTACTTC.

J is TRBJ2-7 and V is TRBV6-2 or TRBV6-3; D may be TRBD1 (6 bases). The germline V gene has CDR1 MNHEY and CDR2 SVGEGT. The length of the CDR3 is 11 residues. Trimming left V 3 bases short and J 7 bases short, with 7 bases between. CDR3 loop: CASSYTGEQYF. The CDR3 DNA sequence: TGTGCCAGCAGTTATACAGGGGAGCAGTACTTC.

The J gene is TRBJ1-2, the V gene TRBV5-1; D remains ambiguous. V was pared by 1 base and J by 2 bases, with 15 bases between. The length of the CDR3 is 16 residues. Germline CDR1 and CDR2: SGHRS and YFSETQ. CDR3 DNA sequence: TGCGCCAGCAGCTTGACAAGCAGACTCATCAACTATGGCTACACCTTC. Translating gives CASSLTSRLINYGYTF.

This clone turned up a few times. The rearrangement uses TRBV7-2 and TRBJ2-2, with D possibly being TRBD2 (6 bases). The CDR3 is 13 residues long. Germline assignment: CDR1 SGHTA and CDR2 FQGNSA. The V gene lost 9 bases and the J gene lost 4 bases, with 12 bases spanning the gap. The CDR3 protein is CASLPGGTGELFF. The CDR3 region has the DNA TGTGCCAGTCTACCCGGGGGCACCGGGGAGCTGTTTTTT.

The gene calls are TRBV25-1 and TRBJ2-3, with TRBD2 matching over 8 bases. With 8 bases clipped from V and 4 bases from J, the junction kept 14 bases outside the gene matches. CDR3 size: 16 residues. CDR1 is MGHDK, CDR2 SYGVNS, per germline. Here the CDR3 reads CASGAASGGPADTQYF. The CDR3 DNA reads as TGTGCCAGCGGAGCCGCTTCGGGGGGGCCCGCAGATACGCAGTATTTT.

V usage is TRBV29-1 and J usage is TRBJ1-4; 7 bases are shared with TRBD1. The germline gives CDR1 SQVTM, CDR2 ANQGSEA. This CDR3 has 13 residues. V lost 4 bases, J lost 5 bases, and 4 bases stayed unmatched. CDR3 loop: CSVGQGVNEKLFF. Written as DNA, the CDR3 is TGCAGCGTTGGACAGGGTGTGAATGAAAAACTGTTTTTT.

The genes are TRBV19 and TRBJ1-1, with D hard to call. Trimming shortened V by 0 bases and J by 5 bases, and 7 bases separated the two germline ends. The CDR3 length is 13 residues. Germline V lookup: CDR1 LNHDA, CDR2 SQIVND (reference sequence). The CDR3 spells CASSIEAQTEAFF. Written as DNA, the CDR3 is TGTGCCAGTAGTATAGAAGCACAGACTGAAGCTTTCTTT.

The CDR3 loop reads CASSFSLAGTNNEQFF. The DNA for the CDR3 is TGCGCCAGCAGCTTCTCCCTAGCGGGGACAAACAATGAGCAGTTCTTC. This chain joins TRBV5-1 and TRBJ2-1; 9 bases fit TRBD2. The germline V gene has CDR1 SGHRS and CDR2 YFSETQ. The length of the CDR3 is 16 residues. With 2 bases clipped from V and 5 bases from J, the junction kept 8 bases outside the gene matches. The full variable domain, in which reference TRBV5-1 and TRBJ2-1 provide the parts outside the CDR3, is KAGVTQTPRYLIKTRGQQVTLSCSPISGHRSVSWYQQTPGQGLQFLFEYFSETQRNKGNFPGRFSGRQFSNSRSEMNVSTLELGDSALYLCASSFSLAGTNNEQFFGPGTRLTVL.

The V call is TRBV25-1, the J call TRBJ2-7; D might be TRBD2 (5 bases). Trimming removed 6 bases from V and 7 bases from J, with 10 bases in between. The CDR3 has 11 amino acids. Germline V lookup: CDR1 MGHDK, CDR2 SYGVNS. CDR3 in DNA: TGTGCCAGCAGCCGAGGGTTGGAGCAGTACTTC. Protein sequence: CASSRGLEQYF.

This CDR3 is CASSPRGSGGLYNEQFF. In DNA form, the CDR3 reads TGTGCCAGTAGTCCCAGGGGGAGCGGGGGGCTCTACAATGAGCAGTTCTTC. This chain connects TRBV19 to TRBJ2-1, with TRBD2 matching over 9 bases. V shed 5 bases, J shed 3 bases, and the junction held 11 bases outside the gene matches. The CDR3 totals 17 residues. Germline values: CDR1 LNHDA, CDR2 SQIVND (reference sequence). Complete variable domain (other parts from reference TRBV19 and TRBJ2-1): DGGITQSPKYLFRKEGQNVTLSCEQNLNHDAMYWYRQDPGQGLRLIYYSQIVNDFQKGDIAEGYSVSREKKESFPLTVTSAQKNPTAFYLCASSPRGSGGLYNEQFFGPGTRLTVL.

V usage is TRBV2 and J usage is TRBJ1-2, with 7 positions matching TRBD1. This CDR3 spans 12 amino acids. J gave up 8 bases and V 6 bases, and 6 bases lay outside the gene matches. Per the germline V gene, CDR1 is SNHLY and CDR2 is FYNNEI. The CDR3 loop reads CASSRDSWGYTF. CDR3 coding DNA: TGTGCCAGCAGCCGGGACAGCTGGGGCTACACCTTC.

The V call is TRBV19, the J call TRBJ2-2, with 13 nucleotides matching TRBD2. The CDR3 consists of 17 residues. The junction had 11 bases not matched to a gene; V was cut back by 6 bases and J by 7 bases. Looked up from germline, CDR1 is LNHDA and CDR2 is SQIVND (reference sequence). CDR3 sequence reads: CASRRTSGGHDGGELFF. DNA of the CDR3: TGTGCCAGTAGACGGACTAGCGGGGGTCATGACGGCGGGGAGCTGTTTTTT.

V gene TRBV29-1 combines with J gene TRBJ1-2; no clear D. The CDR3 length is 11 residues. The V end was cut by 6 bases, the J end by 7 bases, with 12 bases between. Germline V gene lookup returns CDR1 SQVTM and CDR2 ANQGSEA. DNA of the CDR3: TGCAGCGTCGAACGGGTGATTGGCTACACCTTC. Translation gives CSVERVIGYTF.

The gene calls are TRBV6-5 and TRBJ1-1; D perhaps matches TRBD1 (6 bases). V shed 4 bases and J shed 3 bases, with 15 bases lying between them. The CDR3 covers 15 residues. Germline assignment: CDR1 MNHEY and CDR2 SVGAGI. CDR3: CASSSPTGLDTEAFF. The CDR3 DNA follows: TGTGCCAGCAGTTCCCCGACAGGCCTGGACACTGAAGCTTTCTTT.

The chain joins TRBV7-2 to TRBJ2-3; 14 nucleotides line up with TRBD2. The V and J ends lost 4 bases and 5 bases, in that order; junction bases with no gene match: 5. Germline lookup yields CDR1 SGHTA and CDR2 FQGNSA. CDR3 length equals 16 residues. In DNA, the CDR3 is TGTGCCAGCAGCTCCGGACTAGCGGGGGGCGGAGATACGCAGTATTTT. Protein product: CASSSGLAGGGDTQYF.

Only one count was recorded for this clone. The chain carries TRBV5-1 and TRBJ2-3; 8 bases agree with TRBD2. There are 18 residues in the CDR3. Trimming removed 4 bases from V and 3 bases from J; junction bases left unmatched: 16. The germline V gene has CDR1 SGHRS and CDR2 YFSETQ. In nucleotides, the CDR3 is TGCGCCAGCAGCCGGGGCAGCTTAAGCGGGGGAGGGACAGATACGCAGTATTTT. This gives the protein CASSRGSLSGGGTDTQYF.

This clone was detected only a few times. The rearrangement links TRBV13 to TRBJ2-1, with TRBD2 matching 9 bases. The CDR3 sequence is 14 residues long. J gave up 9 bases and V 8 bases, and 11 bases lay outside the gene matches. Germline assignment: CDR1 PRHDT and CDR2 FYEKMQ (reference sequence). CDR3: CASRAGGKKLEQFF. CDR3 coding DNA: TGTGCCAGCCGAGCGGGGGGCAAAAAACTTGAGCAGTTCTTC. Full variable domain (rest looked up from reference TRBV13 and TRBJ2-1): AAGVIQSPRHLIKEKRETATLKCYPIPRHDTVYWYQQGPGQDPQFLISFYEKMQSDKGSIPDRFSAQQFSDYHSELNMSSLELGDSALYFCASRAGGKKLEQFFGPGTRLTVL.

The V and J genes are TRBV30 and TRBJ2-1; weak D call: TRBD2 (6 bases). CDR3 length: 15 amino acids. Germline V gene sequence: CDR1 GTSNPN, CDR2 SVGIG (reference sequence). V lost 0 bases and J 9 bases, leaving 18 bases between the germline ends. The CDR3 DNA is TGTGCCTGGAGTGTATCGAGCGGGCGCAGGCGTGAGCAGTTCTTC. It codes for CAWSVSSGRRREQFF.